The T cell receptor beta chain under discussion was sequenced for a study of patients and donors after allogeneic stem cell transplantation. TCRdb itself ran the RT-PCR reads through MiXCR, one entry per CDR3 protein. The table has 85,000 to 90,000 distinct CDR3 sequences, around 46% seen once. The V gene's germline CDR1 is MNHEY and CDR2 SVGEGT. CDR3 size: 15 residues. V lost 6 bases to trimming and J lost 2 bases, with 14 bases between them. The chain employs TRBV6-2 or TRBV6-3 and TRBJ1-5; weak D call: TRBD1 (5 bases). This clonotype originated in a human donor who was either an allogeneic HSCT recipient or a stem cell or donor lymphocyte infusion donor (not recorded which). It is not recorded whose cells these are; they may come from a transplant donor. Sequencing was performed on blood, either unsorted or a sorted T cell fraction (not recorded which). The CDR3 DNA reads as TGTGCCAGCAGCCCCCAGGGAGGTGGCAATCAGCCCCAGCATTTT. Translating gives CASSPQGGGNQPQHF.